This T cell receptor (beta chain) was identified during a study of blood T cell repertoires in COVID-19. The germline V and J ends were trimmed by 5 bases and 0 bases, with 7 bases remaining between them. CDR1 SGHNT and CDR2 YENEEA come from the germline V gene. The CDR3 loop spans 13 amino acids. The protocol was immunoSEQ multiplex PCR, while the TCRdb copy is restricted to in-frame clones and leaves out a portion. The sample holds about 270,000 clones, 88% seen once. The source of this sequence is an older woman in a cohort exposed to, infected with or recovered from COVID-19 (not recorded which). This chain joins TRBV11-3 and TRBJ1-1, with D unclear. Specimen: PBMCs or T cells enriched from blood (not recorded which). The CDR3 coding sequence is TGTGCCAGCAGCCCCGACATGAACACTGAAGCTTTCTTT. The encoded protein is CASSPDMNTEAFF.